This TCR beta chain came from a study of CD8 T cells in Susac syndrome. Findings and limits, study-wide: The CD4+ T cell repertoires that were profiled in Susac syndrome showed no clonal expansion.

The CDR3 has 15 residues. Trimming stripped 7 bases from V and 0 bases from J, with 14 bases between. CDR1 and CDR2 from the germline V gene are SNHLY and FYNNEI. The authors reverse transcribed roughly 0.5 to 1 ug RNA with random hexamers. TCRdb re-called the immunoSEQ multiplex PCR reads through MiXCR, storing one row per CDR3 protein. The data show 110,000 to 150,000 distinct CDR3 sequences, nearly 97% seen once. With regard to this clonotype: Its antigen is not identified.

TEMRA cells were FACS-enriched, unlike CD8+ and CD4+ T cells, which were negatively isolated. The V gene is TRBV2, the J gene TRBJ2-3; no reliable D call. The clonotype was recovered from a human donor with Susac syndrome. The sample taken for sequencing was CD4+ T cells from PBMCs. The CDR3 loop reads CASTHPSPSTDTQYF. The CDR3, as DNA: TGTGCCAGCACCCACCCTAGTCCTAGCACAGATACGCAGTATTTT.